These 21 T cell receptor beta chains were all obtained from the same sample, sequenced in a study of CD4+ T cells in melanoma. Data came from immunoSEQ multiplex PCR; TCRdb stores just in-frame clones and leaves some out. The data hold about 13,000 clones, with about 70% observed a single time. Input material: cells from a culture (not recorded whether cultured in vitro). Receptor source: a human donor with melanoma.

The rearrangement uses TRBV6-1 and TRBJ1-5; 9 bases line up with TRBD1. The junction had 11 bases not matched to a gene; V was cut back by 4 bases and J by 7 bases. This CDR3 region has 16 residues. Germline V gene lookup returns CDR1 MNHNS and CDR2 SASEGT. Here the CDR3 reads CASSADLGQGFQPQHF. CDR3 DNA sequence: TGTGCCAGCAGTGCGGACCTCGGACAGGGGTTCCAGCCCCAGCATTTT.

The chain has TRBV6-6 and TRBJ1-3, with D possibly matching TRBD1 (5 bases). Trimming stripped 8 bases from V and 0 bases from J, with 5 bases between. The CDR3 is 12 amino acids. Germline lookup yields CDR1 MNHNY and CDR2 SVGAGI (reference sequence). The CDR3 loop is CASGTSGNTIYF. DNA for the CDR3: TGTGCCAGCGGGACCTCTGGAAACACCATATATTTT.

The gene calls are TRBV5-5 and TRBJ1-5, with no clear D. Deletions cut 4 bases from V and 6 bases from J, with 17 bases between. CDR1 and CDR2 (germline): SGHKS, YYEKEE (reference sequence). The CDR3 contains 15 residues. The CDR3 coding sequence is TGTGCCAGCAGCCTCGGGCCACCCGGTCGTCAGCCCCAGCATTTT. Its protein is CASSLGPPGRQPQHF.

The V call is TRBV15, the J call TRBJ2-3, with D unclear. Trimming left V 0 bases short and J 0 bases short, with 4 bases between. Germline lookup yields CDR1 LNHNV and CDR2 YYDKDF (reference sequence). The CDR3 spans 14 residues. CDR3 coding DNA: TGTGCCACCAGCAGAGATCTTAGCACAGATACGCAGTATTTT. Translation: CATSRDLSTDTQYF.

V usage is TRBV5-1 and J usage is TRBJ1-1; tentative D call: TRBD1 (5 bases). CDR3 length: 14 amino acids. Germline V gene lookup returns CDR1 SGHRS and CDR2 YFSETQ. Trimming pared 1 base from V and 1 base from J, leaving 8 bases between. The CDR3 DNA sequence: TGCGCCAGCAGCTTGCAGGGAGGGAACACTGAAGCTTTCTTT. Translated: CASSLQGGNTEAFF.

The table lists this clone with a few counts. This sequence joins TRBV27 and TRBJ1-6; TRBD1 agrees at 9 bases. The germline gives CDR1 MNHEY, CDR2 SMNVEV (reference sequence). This CDR3 is built from 17 residues. Trimming took 6 bases from V and 5 from J; bases not matched to a gene: 11. The CDR3 loop is CASSPDRGRNHNSPLHF. The CDR3, as DNA: TGTGCCAGCAGCCCGGACAGGGGACGTAACCATAATTCACCCCTCCACTTT.

The chain links TRBV19 to TRBJ2-1, with 7 bases aligning to TRBD2. This CDR3 spans 16 amino acids. The ends lost 5 bases at V and 0 bases at J; junction bases unmatched: 7. The germline gives CDR1 LNHDA, CDR2 SQIVND (reference sequence). The CDR3 region has the DNA TGTGCCAGTAGTCCCCAAGCGGGGAACTCCTACAATGAGCAGTTCTTC. Amino acid sequence: CASSPQAGNSYNEQFF.

The CDR3 reads CASSIIAGGTPYEQYF. CDR3 nucleotides: TGTGCCAGCAGCATAATAGCGGGGGGCACGCCCTACGAGCAGTACTTC. The V gene is TRBV7-8, the J gene TRBJ2-7; TRBD2 matches 10 bases. Per the germline V gene, CDR1 is SGHVS and CDR2 is FQNEAQ. Unmatched junction bases numbered 9, after V lost 5 bases and J lost 2 bases. The CDR3 sequence is 16 residues long.

The rearrangement uses TRBV15 and TRBJ2-1; D remains ambiguous. In germline, CDR1 is LNHNV, CDR2 YYDKDF (reference sequence). The V and J ends lost 1 base and 0 bases respectively, with 7 bases between them. The CDR3 is 15 residues long. The CDR3 bases are TGTGCCACCAGCAGAGGAGTTAGCTCCTACAATGAGCAGTTCTTC. It codes for CATSRGVSSYNEQFF.

This CDR3 reads CAWSVALGGYTF. In nucleotides, the CDR3 is TGTGCCTGGAGTGTGGCCCTGGGGGGCTACACCTTC. The chain recombines TRBV30 with TRBJ1-2, with D unclear. In germline, CDR1 is GTSNPN, CDR2 SVGIG (reference sequence). Deletions cut 0 bases from V and 8 bases from J, with 10 bases between. This CDR3 comprises 12 residues.

V gene TRBV18 combines with J gene TRBJ2-4; D possibly corresponds to TRBD1 (6 bases). This CDR3 has 15 amino acids. Germline V CDR1 and CDR2: KGHSH, LQKENI. Deletions cut 3 bases from V and 5 bases from J, with 14 bases between. CDR3 bases: TGTGCCAGCTCACCTCCAGGGGCCGGGGAAAACATTCAGTACTTC. Translated, it gives CASSPPGAGENIQYF.

This chain links TRBV6-5 with TRBJ2-3, with D tentatively TRBD2 (5 bases). The CDR3 length is 13 residues. Per germline, CDR1 MNHEY and CDR2 SVGAGI. The germline V and J ends were trimmed by 3 bases and 6 bases, with 10 bases remaining between them. The CDR3 here is CASSYRAADTQYF. For the CDR3, the DNA is TGTGCCAGCAGTTATAGAGCGGCTGATACGCAGTATTTT.

The V call is TRBV10-2, the J call TRBJ2-1, with 10 positions matching TRBD2. The ends lost 4 bases at V and 7 bases at J; junction bases unmatched: 7. CDR1 and CDR2 (germline): WSHSY, SAAADI. This CDR3 contains 15 residues. The DNA of the CDR3 is TGCGCCAGCAGTGGGAGCGGGGGGGCCAAGAATGAGCAGTTCTTC. This translates into CASSGSGGAKNEQFF.

The chain uses TRBV27 and TRBJ1-1; D is undetermined. The V end was cut by 6 bases, the J end by 0 bases, with 14 bases between. The germline V gene has CDR1 MNHEY and CDR2 SMNVEV (reference sequence). This CDR3 is built from 15 residues. CDR3 DNA: TGTGCCAGCAGACGAACAGTCGGCATGAACACTGAAGCTTTCTTT. Protein product: CASRRTVGMNTEAFF.

J is TRBJ2-2 and V is TRBV7-2, with TRBD2 matching over 7 bases. Unmatched junction bases numbered 6, after V lost 3 bases and J lost 5 bases. The CDR3 extends over 15 amino acids. From germline, CDR1 is SGHTA and CDR2 FQGNSA. CDR3 DNA: TGTGCCAGCAGCTTTGGCGGGGGAAGGACCGGGGAGCTGTTTTTT. It is translated as CASSFGGGRTGELFF.

The J gene is TRBJ2-7, the V gene TRBV9; D is unclear. This CDR3 is built from 17 residues. Trimming took off 3 bases at V and 3 bases at J, with 22 bases between the two ends. Per the germline V gene, CDR1 is SGDLS and CDR2 is YYNGEE. The CDR3 DNA reads TGTGCCAGCAGCGCAGGCGGCGACCTTCCCCCCCTCTACGAGCAGTACTTC. Protein: CASSAGGDLPPLYEQYF.

The gene calls are TRBV7-9 and TRBJ1-1; D may be TRBD1 (5 bases). Per germline, CDR1 SEHNR and CDR2 FQNEAQ (reference sequence). The V end was cut by 3 bases, the J end by 4 bases, with 12 bases between. There are 14 residues in the CDR3. The CDR3 DNA reads TGTGCCAGCAGCTTGACGGGACGCGGCACTGAAGCTTTCTTT. Its translation: CASSLTGRGTEAFF.

This chain joins TRBV6-4 and TRBJ2-3; 9 bases are shared with TRBD1. Germline CDR1 MRHNA, CDR2 SNTAGT. There are 16 residues in the CDR3. With 3 bases clipped from V and 5 bases from J, the junction kept 9 bases outside the gene matches. The CDR3 coding sequence is TGTGCCAGCAGTGATTATTCCGGGACAGGGCAAGATACGCAGTATTTT. Its translation: CASSDYSGTGQDTQYF.

The rearrangement links TRBV30 to TRBJ1-1; 8 bases are shared with TRBD1. Germline CDR1 GTSNPN, CDR2 SVGIG (reference sequence). J gave up 6 bases and V 5 bases, and 14 bases lay outside the gene matches. The CDR3 is 15 amino acids. CDR3 region: CAWFNQPGGGSEAFF. The CDR3 DNA follows: TGTGCCTGGTTCAACCAACCAGGGGGCGGATCTGAAGCTTTCTTT.

The rearrangement links TRBV5-1 to TRBJ2-7, with no clear D. V gave up 4 bases and J gave up 1 base, with 9 bases separating them. Germline values: CDR1 SGHRS, CDR2 YFSETQ. The CDR3 is made up of 13 amino acids. In DNA, the CDR3 is TGCGCCAGCAGCCCGGACGGTTCCTACGAGCAGTACTTC. It encodes CASSPDGSYEQYF.

The genes are TRBV13 and TRBJ1-2, with D perhaps TRBD1 (6 bases). The length of the CDR3 is 14 residues. With 4 bases removed from V and 8 bases from J, the gap between germline ends came to 17 bases. Germline CDR1 is PRHDT and CDR2 is FYEKMQ (reference sequence). The CDR3 reads CASSSRKGEIGYTF. The CDR3 bases are TGTGCCAGCAGCTCCCGAAAGGGGGAAATAGGCTACACCTTC.